This TCR beta chain was recorded in a study of cytomegalovirus exposure and HLA in healthy donors. The PCR employed 60 Vbeta primers together with 13 Jbeta primers. Here immunoSEQ multiplex PCR was the method, and the copy in TCRdb shows in-frame clones only, minus some. The sample table includes approximately 82,000 clones. Comments on this clone: The target antigen is unknown.

There are 15 residues in the CDR3. Between the trimmed V and J ends, which lost 4 bases and 14 bases, there was a span of 26 bases. Germline-derived CDR1 and CDR2 are SGHTA and FQGNSA. Study-level results: In a later analysis, TCR beta V- and J-gene trimming was associated with a missense DCLRE1C variant. In a later analysis, HLA-associated beta chains showed higher expansion and lower generation probabilities than comparable chains. The number of N-insertions in an Asian-associated ancestry cluster was reportedly below the approximately 700-donor mean in a later analysis.

J is TRBJ1-2 and V is TRBV7-2; tentative D call: TRBD1 (6 bases). Sequencing was performed on PBMCs. The sequence came from a woman aged 55-69 years in good health and CMV-seronegative. CDR3 coding DNA: TGTGCCAGCAGCTCCCCGGTGATACAGGGAAATGCGTATACCTTC. Translating it yields CASSSPVIQGNAYTF.